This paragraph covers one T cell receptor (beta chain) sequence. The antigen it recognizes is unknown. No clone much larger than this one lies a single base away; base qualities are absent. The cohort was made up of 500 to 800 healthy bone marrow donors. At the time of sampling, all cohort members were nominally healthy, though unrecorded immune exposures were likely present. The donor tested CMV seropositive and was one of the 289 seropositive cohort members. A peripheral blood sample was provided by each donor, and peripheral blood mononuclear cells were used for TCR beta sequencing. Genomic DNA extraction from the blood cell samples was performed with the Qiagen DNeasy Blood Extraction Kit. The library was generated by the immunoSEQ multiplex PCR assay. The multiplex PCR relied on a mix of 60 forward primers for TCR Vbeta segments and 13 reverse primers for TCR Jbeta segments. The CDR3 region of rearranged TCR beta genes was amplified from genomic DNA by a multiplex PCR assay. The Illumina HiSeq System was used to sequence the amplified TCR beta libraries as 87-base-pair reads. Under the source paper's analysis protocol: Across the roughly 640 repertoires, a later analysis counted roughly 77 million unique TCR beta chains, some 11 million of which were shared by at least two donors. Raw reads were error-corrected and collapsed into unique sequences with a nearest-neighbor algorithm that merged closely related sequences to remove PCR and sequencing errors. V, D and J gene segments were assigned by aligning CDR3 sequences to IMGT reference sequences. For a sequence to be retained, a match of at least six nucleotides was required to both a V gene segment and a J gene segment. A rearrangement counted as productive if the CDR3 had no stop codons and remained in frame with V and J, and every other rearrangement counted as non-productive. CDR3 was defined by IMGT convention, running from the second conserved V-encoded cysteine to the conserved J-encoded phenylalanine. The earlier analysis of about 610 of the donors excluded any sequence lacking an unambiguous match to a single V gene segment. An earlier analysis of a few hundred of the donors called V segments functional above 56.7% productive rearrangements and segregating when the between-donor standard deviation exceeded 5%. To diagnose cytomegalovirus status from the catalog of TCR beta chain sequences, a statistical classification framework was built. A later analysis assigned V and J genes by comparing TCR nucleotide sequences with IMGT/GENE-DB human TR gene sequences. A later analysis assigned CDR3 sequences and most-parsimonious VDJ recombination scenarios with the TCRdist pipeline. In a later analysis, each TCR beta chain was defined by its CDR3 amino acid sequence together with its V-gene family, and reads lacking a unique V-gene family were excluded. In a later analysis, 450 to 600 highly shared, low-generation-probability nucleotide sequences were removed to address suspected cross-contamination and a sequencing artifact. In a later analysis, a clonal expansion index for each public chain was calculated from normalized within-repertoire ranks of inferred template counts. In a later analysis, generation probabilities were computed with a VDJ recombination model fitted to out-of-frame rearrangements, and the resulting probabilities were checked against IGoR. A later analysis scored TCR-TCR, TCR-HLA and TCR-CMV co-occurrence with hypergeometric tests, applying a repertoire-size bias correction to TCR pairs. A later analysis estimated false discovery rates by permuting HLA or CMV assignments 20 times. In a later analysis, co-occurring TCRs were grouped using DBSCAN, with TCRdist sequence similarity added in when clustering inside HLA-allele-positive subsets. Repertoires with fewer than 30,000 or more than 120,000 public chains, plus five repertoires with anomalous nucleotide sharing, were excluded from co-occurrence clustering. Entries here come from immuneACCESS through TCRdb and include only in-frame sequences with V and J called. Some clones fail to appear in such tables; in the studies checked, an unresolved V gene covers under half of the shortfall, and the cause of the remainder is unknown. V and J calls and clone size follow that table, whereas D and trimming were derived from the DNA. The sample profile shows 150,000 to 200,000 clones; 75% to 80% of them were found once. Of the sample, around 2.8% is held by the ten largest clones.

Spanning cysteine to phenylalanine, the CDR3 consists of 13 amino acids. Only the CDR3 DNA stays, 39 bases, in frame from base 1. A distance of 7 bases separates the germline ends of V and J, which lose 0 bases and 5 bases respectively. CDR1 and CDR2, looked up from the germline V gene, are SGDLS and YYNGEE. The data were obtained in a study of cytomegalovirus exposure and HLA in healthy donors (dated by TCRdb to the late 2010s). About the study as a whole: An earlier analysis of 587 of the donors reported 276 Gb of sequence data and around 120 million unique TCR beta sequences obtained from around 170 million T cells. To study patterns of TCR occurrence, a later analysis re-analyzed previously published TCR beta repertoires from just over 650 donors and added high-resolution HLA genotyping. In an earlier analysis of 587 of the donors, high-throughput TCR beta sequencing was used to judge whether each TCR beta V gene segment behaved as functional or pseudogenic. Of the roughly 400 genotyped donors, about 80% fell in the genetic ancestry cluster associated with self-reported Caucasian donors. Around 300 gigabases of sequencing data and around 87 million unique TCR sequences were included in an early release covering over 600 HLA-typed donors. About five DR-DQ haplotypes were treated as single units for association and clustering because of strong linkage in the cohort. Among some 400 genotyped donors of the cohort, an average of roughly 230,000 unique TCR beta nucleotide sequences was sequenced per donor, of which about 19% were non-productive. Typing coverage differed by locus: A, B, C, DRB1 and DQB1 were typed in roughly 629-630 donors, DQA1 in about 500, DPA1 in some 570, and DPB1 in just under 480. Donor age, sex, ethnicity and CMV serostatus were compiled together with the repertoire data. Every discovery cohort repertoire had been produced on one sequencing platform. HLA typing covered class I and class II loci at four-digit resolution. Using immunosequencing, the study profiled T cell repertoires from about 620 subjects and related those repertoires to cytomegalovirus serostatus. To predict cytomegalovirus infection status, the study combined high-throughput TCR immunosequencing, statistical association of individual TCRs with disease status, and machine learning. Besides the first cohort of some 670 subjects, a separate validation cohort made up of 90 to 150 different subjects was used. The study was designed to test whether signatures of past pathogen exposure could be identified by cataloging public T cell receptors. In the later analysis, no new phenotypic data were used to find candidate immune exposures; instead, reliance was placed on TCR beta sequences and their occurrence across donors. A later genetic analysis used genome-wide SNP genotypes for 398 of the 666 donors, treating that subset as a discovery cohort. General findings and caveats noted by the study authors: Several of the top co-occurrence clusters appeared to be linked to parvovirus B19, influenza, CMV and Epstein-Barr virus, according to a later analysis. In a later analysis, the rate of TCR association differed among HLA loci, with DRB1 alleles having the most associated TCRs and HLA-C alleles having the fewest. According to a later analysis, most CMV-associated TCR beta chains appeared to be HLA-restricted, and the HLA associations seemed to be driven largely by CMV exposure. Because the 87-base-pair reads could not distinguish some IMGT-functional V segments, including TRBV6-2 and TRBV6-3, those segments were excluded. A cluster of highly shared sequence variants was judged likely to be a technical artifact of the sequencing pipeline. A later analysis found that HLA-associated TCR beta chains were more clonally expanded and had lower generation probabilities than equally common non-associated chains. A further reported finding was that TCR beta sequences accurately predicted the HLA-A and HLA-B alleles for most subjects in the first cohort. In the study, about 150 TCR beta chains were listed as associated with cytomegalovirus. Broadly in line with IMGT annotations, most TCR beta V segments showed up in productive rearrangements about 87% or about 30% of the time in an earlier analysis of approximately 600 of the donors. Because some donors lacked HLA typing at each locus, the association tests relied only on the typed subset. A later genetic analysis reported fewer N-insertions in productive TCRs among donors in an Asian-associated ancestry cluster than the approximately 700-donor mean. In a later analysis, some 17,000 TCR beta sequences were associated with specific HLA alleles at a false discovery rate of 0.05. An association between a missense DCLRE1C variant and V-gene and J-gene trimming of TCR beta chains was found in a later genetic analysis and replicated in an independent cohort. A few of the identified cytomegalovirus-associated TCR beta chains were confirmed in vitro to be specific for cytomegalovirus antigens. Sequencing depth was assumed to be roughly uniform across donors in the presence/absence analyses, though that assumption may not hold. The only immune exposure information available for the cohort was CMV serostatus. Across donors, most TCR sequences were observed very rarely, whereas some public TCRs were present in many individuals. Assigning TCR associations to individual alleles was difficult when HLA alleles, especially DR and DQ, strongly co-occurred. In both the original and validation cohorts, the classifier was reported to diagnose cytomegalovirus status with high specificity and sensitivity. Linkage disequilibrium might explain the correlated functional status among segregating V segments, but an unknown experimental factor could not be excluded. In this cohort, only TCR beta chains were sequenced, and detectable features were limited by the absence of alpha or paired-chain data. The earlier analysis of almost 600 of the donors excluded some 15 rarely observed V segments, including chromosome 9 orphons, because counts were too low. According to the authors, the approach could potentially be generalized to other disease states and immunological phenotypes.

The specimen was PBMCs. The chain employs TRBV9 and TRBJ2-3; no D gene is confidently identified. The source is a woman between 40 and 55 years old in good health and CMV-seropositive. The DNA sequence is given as TGTGCCAGCAGCGTAGAGGAGCTAGATACGCAGTATTTT. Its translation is CASSVEELDTQYF.